This TCR beta chain was found in a study of T cell responses to AZD1222 COVID-19 vaccine (dated by TCRdb to the early 2020s). About the full investigation: Because spike-specific TCR depth and breadth did not differ between the two schedules, AZD1222 recipients who got a second dose at roughly 4 weeks were pooled with those who got a second dose at roughly 12 weeks. TCR sequencing was performed for roughly 250 trial participants, of whom roughly 200 were given two doses of AZD1222 and roughly 25 were given two doses of MenACWY control vaccine. Enrollment into the trials was organized by age into subgroups of 18-55, 56-69 and 70-plus years, and those subgroups contained around 150, 28 and 57 TCR-sequenced participants, respectively.

The germline V gene gives CDR1 as SGHNT and CDR2 as YENEEA. V lost 1 base and J lost 2 bases; the stretch between them is 12 bases long. The CDR3, from cysteine to phenylalanine, totals 15 residues. Just CDR3 DNA is preserved here, 45 bases in frame from base 1. The time point label for this specimen denotes: baseline before first vaccination. Vaccinee samples came from UK trials COV001 and COV002, including a single-blind randomized controlled phase 2/3 trial of AZD1222 (ChAdOx1 nCoV-19) in healthy adults. For TCRbeta chain sequencing, PBMC samples from trial participants were taken at day 0 and at day 28 after the second dose. The CDR3 regions of human TCRbeta chains were subjected to immunosequencing. Processing in the source paper ran as follows. TCRs in the repertoires were matched against a reference library of SARS-CoV-2-specific TCRs that had been generated with the MIRA antigen-specificity platform. Breadth was defined as the fraction of unique TCRs that were SARS-CoV-2-associated, and depth was defined as the fraction of total T cells that were SARS-CoV-2-associated. Using the MIRA data, each spike-specific TCR was assigned both to the spike region to which the TCR was reactive and to a CD4 or CD8 class. Log10-transformed breadth and depth values were compared by one-way ANOVA with Sidak's multiple comparisons tests. The source is immuneACCESS, and TCRdb retained only in-frame sequences with V and J called. Part of the clones is not carried over; for the studies checked, unresolved V genes explain less than half of this, and the remainder is unexplained. The V and J calls and clone size come from that table; D and trimming were worked out from the DNA. For this sample the table gives about 110,000 clones, of which about 89% were detected only once. The leading ten clones occupy around 6.7% of the sample.

Of note for this clone: Its antigen specificity is not known. Per-base quality was not reported, and no clone a single base away is much larger than it.

Paper-wide results and their limitations: Because no day 14 peak-response samples were available, the repertoires could be characterized only after the peak T cell response. Conclusions about previously exposed vaccinees are limited, since just 5 or 6 AZD1222 recipients were seropositive for SARS-CoV-2 at baseline. Participants were mostly white British, with more females than males. The authors suggested clonal diversity may have been underestimated. The vaccine-associated CD4 TCRs covered the entire spike protein, and the dominant responses fell in regions 160-218 and 743-854. The 56-69-year group was small, and its depth increase did not reach significance, likely because of low power. Reportedly, close to half of the unique spike-specific TCRs recognized epitopes lying outside the regions that are mutated in the B.1.351 and B.1.1.7 variants. After two AZD1222 doses, spike-specific TCR breadth and depth were significantly higher than at day 0 and than in MenACWY recipients.

The V gene is TRBV11-3 and the J gene is TRBJ2-7; the D gene is perhaps TRBD1, from 5 matching bases. The source was peripheral blood, collected on day 0 of AZD1222 vaccination. This TCR was recovered from an adult in good health. The CDR3 has the sequence CASSLVARGTYEQYF. The DNA reads TGTGCCAGCAGCTTAGTGGCTAGGGGAACCTACGAGCAGTACTTC.